This T cell receptor beta chain was sequenced during a study of shared clonotypes between healthy human individuals. The wider study: Serving as donors were two women and a few men, whose ages spanned 18 to 49.

A remark on this clone: Its antigen is as yet unknown.

TCRdb's copy holds only in-frame clones and misses some; the assay was immunoSEQ multiplex PCR. Among over a million clones listed, about 96% were seen once. Whole-study findings and limits: Non-shared clonotypes displayed generation probabilities falling below those of clonotypes present in all four donors. The study generally estimated greater richness for naive than memory subsets. Incompleteness in sorted-subset sequencing, despite large depth, was shown by rarefaction.

The CDR3 is made up of 12 amino acids. The V end was cut by 0 bases, the J end by 6 bases, with 5 bases between. Germline V CDR1 and CDR2: GTSNPN, SVGIG (reference sequence). What was sequenced was naive CD4+ T cells sorted from blood. Subset of the sample: CD45RA+ positively selected. The receptor's source is a man aged 30 to 45 in good health. V and J are TRBV30 and TRBJ2-2; D gene unclear. DNA for the CDR3: TGTGCCTGGAGTGTTGTCTCCGGGGAGCTGTTTTTT. Translation: CAWSVVSGELFF.